This passage covers 25 T cell receptor beta chains from one sample sequenced in a study of human T cells and chemical hapten exposure (TCRdb year 2021). According to the study, the label for this sample's time point signals: healthy volunteer bleed at 2 weeks. Unfractionated whole blood was collected in Tempus Blood RNA tubes, and total RNA was extracted from that blood. Libraries were made using RACE. The listed sequencing device is NextSeq 500. In TCRdb, the public reads were trimmed at Q25 with fastp and aligned with MiXCR, with productive beta chains retained. Each record represents a unique CDR3 protein, reported with the most common genes and DNA among its rows. The sample table lists 130,000 or so distinct CDR3 sequences, roughly 9.5% of them with a count of one. Approximately 2% of the sample goes to the ten largest clones. Sequenced input: whole blood. These receptor sequences come from a male donor in good health. Some clones in this sample may be carry-over from other donors' samples.

This clonotype has a count of ten or more. J is TRBJ2-6 and V is TRBV10-1; tentatively, D is TRBD2 (5 bases). V dropped 11 bases and J dropped 0 bases, with 17 bases sitting between them. The CDR3 extends over 16 amino acids. Germline CDR1 and CDR2: WNHNN and SYGVQD (reference sequence). The CDR3 DNA follows: TGCGCCTGCCCCTCGGACTTCCGCTCTGGGGCCAACGTCCTGACTTTC. Translating it yields CACPSDFRSGANVLTF.

This clonotype was seen only a few times. The CDR3 nucleotides read TGTGCCAGCAGCTTCGGGACGCCGCAAGCTTTCTTT. The encoded protein is CASSFGTPQAFF. V and J are TRBV7-9 and TRBJ1-1; a weak D match, TRBD1 (5 bases). This CDR3 is 12 amino acids long. V gave up 3 bases and J gave up 9 bases, with 11 bases separating them. The germline V gene encodes CDR1 SEHNR and CDR2 FQNEAQ (reference sequence).

The V and J genes are TRBV25-1 and TRBJ1-6; TRBD1 agrees at 8 bases. Germline CDR1 is MGHDK and CDR2 is SYGVNS. V was pared by 3 bases and J by 10 bases, with 8 bases of the junction left unmatched. CDR3 length: 15 amino acids. The CDR3 DNA follows: TGTGCCAGCAGTGAGGGGCAGGGGGCTGGGTCACCCCTCCACTTT. It specifies CASSEGQGAGSPLHF.

This clonotype was picked up a small number of times. V gene TRBV6-1 combines with J gene TRBJ2-1, with TRBD2 matching over 8 bases. The CDR3 runs 15 residues. Germline assignment: CDR1 MNHNS and CDR2 SASEGT. J was trimmed by 9 bases and V by 2 bases; bases with no gene match: 9. The CDR3 DNA sequence: TGTGCCAGCAGTGAAAAGCGGGGGTATTTCGGTGAGCAGTTCTTC. This sequence encodes CASSEKRGYFGEQFF.

The chain recombines TRBV7-9 with TRBJ1-1, with D maybe TRBD1 (5 bases). Looked up from germline, CDR1 is SEHNR and CDR2 is FQNEAQ (reference sequence). CDR3 length: 13 amino acids. The V end lost 6 bases, the J end lost 4 bases, and 12 bases lay between the germline ends. CDR3 sequence (DNA): TGTGCCAGCAGTGGGGGGGGTATCACTGAAGCTTTCTTT. It specifies CASSGGGITEAFF. Together with reference TRBV7-9 and TRBJ1-1, the CDR3 gives the full variable domain: DTGVSQNPRHKITKRGQNVTFRCDPISEHNRLYWYRQTLGQGPEFLTYFQNEAQLEKSRLLSDRFSAERPKGSFSTLEIQRTEQGDSAMYLCASSGGGITEAFFGQGTRLTVV.

CDR3 bases: TGCAGTCCACTGGGGACAGGGACAACAGGAGAGACCCAGTACTTC. Its protein product is CSPLGTGTTGETQYF. This chain joins TRBV20-1 and TRBJ2-5; TRBD1 matches at 9 bases. The germline V gene encodes CDR1 DFQATT and CDR2 SNEGSKA (reference sequence). This CDR3 has 15 residues. With 8 bases clipped from V and 4 bases from J, the junction kept 14 bases outside the gene matches.

The V gene is TRBV7-8, the J gene TRBJ2-7, with TRBD1 matching over 7 bases. CDR3 length: 16 amino acids. V was clipped by 5 bases and J by 5 bases; unmatched bases: 15. The germline V gene encodes CDR1 SGHVS and CDR2 FQNEAQ. CDR3 in amino acids: CASSPRDRQQGHEQYF. Here the CDR3 DNA reads TGTGCCAGCAGCCCTCGGGACAGACAACAAGGCCACGAGCAGTACTTC.

This clonotype was observed a handful of times. The CDR3 coding sequence is TGTGCCAGCACCCTGGACACTATGACTAGCGGGGGGAGCCGGGAGCAGTTCTTC. Translation: CASTLDTMTSGGSREQFF. J is TRBJ2-1 and V is TRBV6-2 or TRBV6-3, with TRBD2 matching over 13 bases. V lost 7 bases and J lost 10; bases outside the gene matches: 19. There are 18 residues in the CDR3. Germline V gene sequence: CDR1 MNHEY, CDR2 SVGEGT.

This clonotype was observed a few times. This chain uses TRBV29-1 with TRBJ2-1; D is ambiguous. There are 11 residues in the CDR3. Between the trimmed V and J ends, which lost 5 bases and 7 bases, there was a span of 9 bases. Germline values: CDR1 SQVTM, CDR2 ANQGSEA. The DNA of the CDR3 is TGCAGCGTTCGAGATCGGAATGAGCAGTTCTTC. It yields the protein CSVRDRNEQFF.

This clonotype was recorded a few times. The chain links TRBV4-3 to TRBJ2-2; 10 nucleotides align to TRBD2. The CDR3 has 16 residues. Germline CDR1 reads LGHNA; CDR2 reads YSLEER. Germline trimming cut 0 bases from V and 4 bases from J; bases unmatched to any gene: 2. The DNA of the CDR3 is TGCGCCAGCAGCCAAGACAGCGGGGGGGCCACCGGGGAGCTGTTTTTT. It codes for CASSQDSGGATGELFF.

There are a few counts of this clonotype. DNA of the CDR3: TGCGCCAGCAGCTTGCGGACCGGCGAGCAGTACTTC. It specifies CASSLRTGEQYF. The chain uses TRBV5-1 and TRBJ2-7; D is undetermined. The V gene's germline CDR1 is SGHRS and CDR2 YFSETQ. The length of the CDR3 is 12 residues. Trimming left V 1 base short and J 6 bases short, with 8 bases between.

This clonotype was recorded at least ten times. J is TRBJ2-2 and V is TRBV5-1; TRBD1 might be the D (5 bases). Germline CDR1 and CDR2: SGHRS and YFSETQ. The CDR3 is made up of 15 amino acids. V gave up 1 base and J gave up 5 bases, with 12 bases separating them. The CDR3 nucleotides are TGCGCCAGCAGCTTGAGGGGCCAAGTAACCGGGGAGCTGTTTTTT. It encodes CASSLRGQVTGELFF. The complete variable domain, with remaining parts taken from reference TRBV5-1 and TRBJ2-2, reads KAGVTQTPRYLIKTRGQQVTLSCSPISGHRSVSWYQQTPGQGLQFLFEYFSETQRNKGNFPGRFSGRQFSNSRSEMNVSTLELGDSALYLCASSLRGQVTGELFFGEGSRLTVL.

This clonotype was recorded at least ten times. The rearrangement joins TRBV5-4 to TRBJ2-3; TRBD2 matches at 7 bases. There are 14 residues in the CDR3. The germline gives CDR1 SGHNT, CDR2 YYREEE (reference sequence). V dropped 4 bases and J dropped 0; count of bases not matched to a gene: 2. This CDR3 is CASSPSGSTDTQYF. In DNA, the CDR3 is TGTGCCAGCAGCCCTAGCGGCAGCACAGATACGCAGTATTTT.

This clonotype was seen only a few times. The CDR3 nucleotides are TGTGCCAGCAGCGTAATGCTCGCCAATGAGCAGTTCTTC. It yields the protein CASSVMLANEQFF. The genes are TRBV7-2 and TRBJ2-1; D not certain. Germline loops: CDR1 SGHTA, CDR2 FQGNSA. The CDR3 length is 13 residues. Trimming cost V 5 bases and J 6 bases, with 11 bases left between them. The full variable domain, with the rest looked up from reference TRBV7-2 and TRBJ2-1, is GAGVSQSPSNKVTEKGKDVELRCDPISGHTALYWYRQSLGQGLEFLIYFQGNSAPDKSGLPSDRFSAERTGGSVSTLTIQRTQQEDSAVYLCASSVMLANEQFFGPGTRLTVL.

This clonotype was seen more than once but under ten times. The V call is TRBV11-2, the J call TRBJ2-7; TRBD1 matches 7 bases. Trimming cost V 6 bases and J 3 bases; bases outside gene matches: 5. CDR3 length: 13 amino acids. The germline V gene encodes CDR1 SGHAT and CDR2 FQNNGV. CDR3 protein: CASSSGQNYEQYF. The CDR3, as DNA: TGTGCCAGCAGTTCGGGACAGAACTACGAGCAGTACTTC.

The chain employs TRBV7-8 and TRBJ2-7; 7 bases line up with TRBD1. CDR1 and CDR2 from the germline V gene are SGHVS and FQNEAQ. J gave up 6 bases and V 5 bases, and 7 bases lay outside the gene matches. This CDR3 spans 13 amino acids. The CDR3 reads CASSTDRVSEQYF. CDR3 nucleotide sequence: TGTGCCAGCAGCACAGACAGGGTATCCGAGCAGTACTTC.

The chain joins TRBV29-1 to TRBJ2-7; a possible D gene is TRBD2 (5 bases). CDR3 length: 14 residues. Looked up from germline, CDR1 is SQVTM and CDR2 is ANQGSEA. Trimming pared 7 bases from V and 3 bases from J, leaving 19 bases between. CDR3 sequence: CSAIHTGENYEQYF. The CDR3 bases are TGCAGCGCTATACATACCGGGGAAAACTACGAGCAGTACTTC.

Many counts were recorded for this clonotype. One end of the junction does not line up with germline, which may come from a read error. Written as DNA, the CDR3 is TGTGCCAGCAGGGATACACGGGACACCCCAGACGCCTTC. Translating gives CASRDTRDTPDAF. This sequence joins TRBV6-1 and TRBJ1-2; D is perhaps TRBD1 (6 bases). This CDR3 is 13 amino acids long. Germline CDR1 reads MNHNS; CDR2 reads SASEGT.

Many counts were recorded for this clonotype. The chain recombines TRBV12-3 or TRBV12-4 with TRBJ1-1; weak D call: TRBD1 (5 bases). V lost 3 bases, J lost 3 bases, and 11 bases lay in between. The CDR3 has 14 residues. This CDR3 reads CASSFRVLDTEAFF. CDR3 bases: TGTGCCAGCAGTTTCAGGGTTTTGGACACTGAAGCTTTCTTT.

This clonotype was counted between two and nine times. The chain uses TRBV7-3 and TRBJ2-5, with 7 bases fitting TRBD1. The CDR3 is 13 residues long. CDR1 and CDR2 from the germline V gene are SGHTA and FQGTGA. V lost 5 bases and J lost 4; bases outside the gene matches: 4. The CDR3 is CASSPEGAETQYF. The CDR3 DNA is TGTGCCAGCAGCCCCGAGGGGGCAGAGACCCAGTACTTC.

In its sample, this clonotype was seen a few times. One end of the junction is discordant with germline, which a read error may explain. The chain employs TRBV11-2 and TRBJ2-7; 8 positions match TRBD2. The CDR3 has 14 amino acids. Germline V CDR1 and CDR2: SGHAT, FQNNGV. The CDR3 sequence: CASSPRTSSHEQYF. Written as DNA, the CDR3 is TGTGCCAGCAGCCCACGGACTAGCTCCCACGAGCAGTACTTC.

This clonotype was seen a few times. The chain recombines TRBV29-1 with TRBJ2-5, with 10 bases fitting TRBD2. The CDR3 totals 13 residues. V lost 7 bases, J lost 5 bases, and 7 bases stayed unmatched. Germline loops: CDR1 SQVTM, CDR2 ANQGSEA. CDR3 nucleotides: TGCAGCGCCGAGCGGGGGGGCCGTGAGACCCAGTACTTC. This sequence encodes CSAERGGRETQYF.

In this sample, this clonotype turned up a few times. This chain uses TRBV7-2 with TRBJ2-5; D is uncertain. Trimming shortened V by 5 bases and J by 5 bases, and 15 bases separated the two germline ends. The CDR3 runs 14 residues. CDR1 is SGHTA, CDR2 FQGNSA, per germline. CDR3 protein: CASSPSRVVETQYF. DNA for the CDR3: TGTGCCAGCAGCCCCAGCCGGGTTGTGGAGACCCAGTACTTC.

The rearrangement links TRBV6-2 or TRBV6-3 to TRBJ2-4; 12 nucleotides agree with TRBD2. Germline V gives CDR1 MNHEY, CDR2 SVGEGT. This CDR3 has 17 amino acids. The V gene end was trimmed by 4 bases and the J gene end by 0 bases; junction bases not matched to a gene: 4. The CDR3 protein is CASSFRTSGVAKNIQYF. The CDR3 coding sequence is TGTGCCAGCAGTTTCCGGACTAGCGGGGTAGCCAAAAACATTCAGTACTTC.

In this sample, this clonotype turned up many times. The rearrangement joins TRBV6-4 to TRBJ2-1; TRBD2 might be the D (5 bases). Trimming took off 3 bases at V and 4 bases at J, with 7 bases between the two ends. The CDR3 has 13 amino acids. Germline lookup yields CDR1 MRHNA and CDR2 SNTAGT. CDR3 bases: TGTGCCAGCAGTGAGGGAGAATACAATGAGCAGTTCTTC. Its protein is CASSEGEYNEQFF.